This TCR beta chain was captured by sequencing in a study of shared clonotypes between healthy human individuals. V dropped 5 bases and J dropped 8; count of bases not matched to a gene: 9. The CDR3 runs to 15 residues. CDR1 is MDHEN and CDR2 is SYDVKM in the germline V gene. TCRdb's copy holds only in-frame clones and misses some; the assay was immunoSEQ multiplex PCR. The table shows roughly 2 million clones, with 90% to 96% occurring only once. The specimen was naive CD4+ T cells sorted from blood. Stated subset: CD45RA+ positively selected. This sequence was found in a man between 18 and 29 years old in good health. The V gene is TRBV28, the J gene TRBJ1-4; 9 nucleotides line up with TRBD1. The CDR3 reads CASSETGGAQEKLFF. In nucleotides, the CDR3 is TGTGCCAGCAGTGAAACAGGGGGCGCGCAGGAAAAACTGTTTTTT.